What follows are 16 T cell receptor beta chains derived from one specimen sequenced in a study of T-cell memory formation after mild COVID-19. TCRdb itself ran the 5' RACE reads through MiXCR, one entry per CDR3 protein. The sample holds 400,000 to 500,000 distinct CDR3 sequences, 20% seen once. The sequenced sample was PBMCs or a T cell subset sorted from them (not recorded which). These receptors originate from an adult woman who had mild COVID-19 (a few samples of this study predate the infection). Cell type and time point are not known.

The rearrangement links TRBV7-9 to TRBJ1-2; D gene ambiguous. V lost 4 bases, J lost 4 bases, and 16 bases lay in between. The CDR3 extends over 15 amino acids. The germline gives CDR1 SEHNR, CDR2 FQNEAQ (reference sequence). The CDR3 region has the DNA TGTGCCAGCAGCTATAACGAAGCGGCCGGCTATGGCTACACCTTC. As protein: CASSYNEAAGYGYTF.

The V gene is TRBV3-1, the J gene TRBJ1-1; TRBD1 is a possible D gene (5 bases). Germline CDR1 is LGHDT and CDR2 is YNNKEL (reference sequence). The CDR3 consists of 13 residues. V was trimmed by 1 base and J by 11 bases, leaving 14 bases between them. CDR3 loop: CASSQAWGGEAFF. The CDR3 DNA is TGTGCCAGCAGCCAAGCTTGGGGGGGTGAGGCTTTCTTT.

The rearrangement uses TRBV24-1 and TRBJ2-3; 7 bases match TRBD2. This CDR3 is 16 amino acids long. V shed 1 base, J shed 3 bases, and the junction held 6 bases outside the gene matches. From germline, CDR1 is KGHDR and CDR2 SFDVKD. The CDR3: CATSDLGREETDTQYF. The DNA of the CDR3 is TGTGCCACCAGTGATTTAGGACGGGAGGAAACAGATACGCAGTATTTT.

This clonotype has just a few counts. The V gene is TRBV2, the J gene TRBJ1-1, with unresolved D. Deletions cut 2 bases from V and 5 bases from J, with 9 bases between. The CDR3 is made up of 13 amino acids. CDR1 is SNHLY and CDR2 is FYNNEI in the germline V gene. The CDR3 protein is CASSESGVTEAFF. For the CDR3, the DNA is TGTGCCAGCAGTGAATCCGGGGTAACTGAAGCTTTCTTT.

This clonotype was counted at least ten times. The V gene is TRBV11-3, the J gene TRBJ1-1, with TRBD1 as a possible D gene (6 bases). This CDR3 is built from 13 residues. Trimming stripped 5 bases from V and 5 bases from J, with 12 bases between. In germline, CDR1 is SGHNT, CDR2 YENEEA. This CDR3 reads CASSRGAGTEAFF. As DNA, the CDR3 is TGTGCCAGCAGCCGGGGGGCAGGGACTGAAGCTTTCTTT. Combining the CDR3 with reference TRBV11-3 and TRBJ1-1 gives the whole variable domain EAGVVQSPRYKIIEKKQPVAFWCNPISGHNTLYWYLQNLGQGPELLIRYENEEAVDDSQLPKDRFSAERLKGVDSTLKIQPAELGDSAVYLCASSRGAGTEAFFGQGTRLTVV.

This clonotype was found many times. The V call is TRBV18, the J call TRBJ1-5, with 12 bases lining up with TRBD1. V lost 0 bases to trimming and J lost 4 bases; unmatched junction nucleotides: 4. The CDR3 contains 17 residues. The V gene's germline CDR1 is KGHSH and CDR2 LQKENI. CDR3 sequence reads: CASSPPGGQGANQPQHF. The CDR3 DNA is TGTGCCAGCTCACCACCGGGGGGACAGGGGGCGAATCAGCCCCAGCATTTT.

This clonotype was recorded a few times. In nucleotides, the CDR3 is TGTGCCAGCAGTTTCACAGGGGGCCCCCGTTATAGCAATCAGCCCCAGCATTTT. Translated: CASSFTGGPRYSNQPQHF. The V and J genes are TRBV12-3 or TRBV12-4 and TRBJ1-5; TRBD1 matches 9 bases. V lost 3 bases, J lost 0 bases, and 9 bases stayed unmatched. The CDR3 consists of 18 residues.

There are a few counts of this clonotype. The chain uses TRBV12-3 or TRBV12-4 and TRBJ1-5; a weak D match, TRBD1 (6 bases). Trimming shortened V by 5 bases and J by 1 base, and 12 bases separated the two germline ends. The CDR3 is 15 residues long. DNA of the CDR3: TGTGCCAGCAGTCCCCAGGGACACAGCAATCAGCCCCAGCATTTT. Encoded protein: CASSPQGHSNQPQHF.

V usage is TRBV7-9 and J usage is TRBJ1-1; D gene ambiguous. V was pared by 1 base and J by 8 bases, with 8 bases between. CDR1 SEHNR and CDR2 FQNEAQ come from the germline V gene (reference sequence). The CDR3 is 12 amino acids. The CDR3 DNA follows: TGTGCCAGCAGCTTAGAAGTCTCAGAAGCTTTCTTT. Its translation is CASSLEVSEAFF.

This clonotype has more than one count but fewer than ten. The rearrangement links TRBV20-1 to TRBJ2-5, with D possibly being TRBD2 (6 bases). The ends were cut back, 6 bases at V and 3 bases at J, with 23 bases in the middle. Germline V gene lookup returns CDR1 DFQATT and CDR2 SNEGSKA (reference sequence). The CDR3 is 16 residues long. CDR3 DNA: TGCAGTGCCCGCCCAATCTCTAGCGCCCGGAAAGAGACCCAGTACTTC. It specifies CSARPISSARKETQYF.

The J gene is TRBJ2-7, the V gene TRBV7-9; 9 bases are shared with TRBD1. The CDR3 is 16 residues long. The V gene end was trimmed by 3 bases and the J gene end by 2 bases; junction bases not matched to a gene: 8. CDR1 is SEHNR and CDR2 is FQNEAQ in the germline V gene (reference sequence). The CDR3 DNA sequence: TGTGCCAGCAGCTTTGGGACAGGGCTTAATCCCTACGAGCAGTACTTC. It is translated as CASSFGTGLNPYEQYF.

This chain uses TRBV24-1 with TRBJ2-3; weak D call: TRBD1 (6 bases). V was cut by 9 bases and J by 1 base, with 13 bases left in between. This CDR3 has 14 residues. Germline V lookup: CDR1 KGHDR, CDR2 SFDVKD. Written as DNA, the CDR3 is TGTGCCACCGGGACAAGTTTTCGCACAGATACGCAGTATTTT. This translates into CATGTSFRTDTQYF.

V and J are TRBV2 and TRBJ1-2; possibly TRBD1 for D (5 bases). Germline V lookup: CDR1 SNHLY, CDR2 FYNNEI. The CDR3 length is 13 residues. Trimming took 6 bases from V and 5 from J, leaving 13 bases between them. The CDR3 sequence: CASSVDSRYGYTF. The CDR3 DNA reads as TGTGCCAGCAGCGTTGACAGCCGTTATGGCTACACCTTC.

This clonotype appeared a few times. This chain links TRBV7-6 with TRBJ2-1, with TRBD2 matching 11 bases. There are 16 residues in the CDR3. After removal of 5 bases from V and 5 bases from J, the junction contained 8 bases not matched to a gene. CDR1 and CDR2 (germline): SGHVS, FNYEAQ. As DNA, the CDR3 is TGTGCCAGCAGCGCCCTGACTAGCGGGGCCGACAATGAGCAGTTCTTC. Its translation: CASSALTSGADNEQFF. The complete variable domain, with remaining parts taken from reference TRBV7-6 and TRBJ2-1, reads GAGVSQSPRYKVTKRGQDVALRCDPISGHVSLYWYRQALGQGPEFLTYFNYEAQQDKSGLPNDRFSAERPEGSISTLTIQRTEQRDSAMYRCASSALTSGADNEQFFGPGTRLTVL.

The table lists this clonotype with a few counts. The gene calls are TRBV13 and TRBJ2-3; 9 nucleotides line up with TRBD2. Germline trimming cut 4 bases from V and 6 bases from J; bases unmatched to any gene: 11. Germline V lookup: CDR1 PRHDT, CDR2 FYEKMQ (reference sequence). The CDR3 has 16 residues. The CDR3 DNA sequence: TGTGCCAGCAGCTACGCAGCGGGGGGCCCTATGGATACGCAGTATTTT. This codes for CASSYAAGGPMDTQYF.

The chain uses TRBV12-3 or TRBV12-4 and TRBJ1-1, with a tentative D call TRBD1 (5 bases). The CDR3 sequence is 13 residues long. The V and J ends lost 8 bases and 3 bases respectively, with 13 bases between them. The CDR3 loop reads CASDGGADTEAFF. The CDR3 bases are TGTGCCAGCGATGGAGGGGCGGACACTGAAGCTTTCTTT.